The clone carrying this T cell receptor beta chain has just a few counts. Germline V gives CDR1 MGHDK, CDR2 SYGVNS. The CDR3 has 15 residues. V was pared by 2 bases and J by 5 bases, with 4 bases of the junction left unmatched. This entry belongs to a study of identical twins. TCRdb recomputed calls from the 5' RACE reads with MiXCR, one row per CDR3 protein. The top ten clones hold roughly 1.8% of a sample with roughly 710,000 distinct CDR3 sequences, around 5.7% of them seen once. The sequencing input was naive T cells sorted from blood. The rearrangement links TRBV25-1 to TRBJ2-7; TRBD1 matches at 12 bases. The TCR sequence derives from a young man in good health. The CDR3 bases are TGTGCCAGCAGTGAACCCGGGACAGGGGGCAACGAGCAGTACTTC. It codes for CASSEPGTGGNEQYF.